The clone carrying this T cell receptor (beta chain) was counted many times. TCRdb re-called the 5' RACE reads with MiXCR, one entry per CDR3 protein. The sample shows hundreds of thousands of distinct CDR3 sequences, around 20% of them seen only once. The entry originates in a study of identical twins. No donor was unhealthy or non-Caucasian. With 0 bases removed from V and 0 bases from J, the gap between germline ends came to 9 bases. The CDR3 contains 16 residues. Germline V lookup: CDR1 ENHRY, CDR2 SYGVKD. This sample was shared with a second study, whose subject was T cells expressing NK-cell markers. That report notes: Dominant NKG2C+ clonotypes accounted for about 1.0-8% of CD8+ T cells in about six donors. One observes that, in four donors, these clonotypes were also the leading ones within the CD3+CD56-NKG2C+ fraction.

The TCR was taken from a woman between 18 and 29 years old in good health. Specimen: PBMCs. The chain joins TRBV10-3 to TRBJ1-5; D remains unclear. The CDR3 here is CAISESRGNSNQPQHF. CDR3 DNA: TGTGCCATCAGTGAGTCGAGAGGGAATAGCAATCAGCCCCAGCATTTT.